Listed below are T cell receptor beta chains from one sample, sequenced in a study of T-cell reconstitution after alpha-beta-depleted transplantation in children. Via MiXCR, TCRdb re-called the PCR reads, giving one row per CDR3 protein. The sample has about 480,000 distinct CDR3 sequences; 12% are singletons. Sequenced material: PBMCs from the stem cell graft donor, taken from the stem cell graft. Every receptor here comes from a human donor who donated a stem cell graft to a child with combined immunodeficiency. Both conserved end residues are part of each CDR3. The order of the fields is CDR3 DNA, CDR3 protein, V gene, J gene, D gene, clone size. The D gene is left open where the match is weak. For some rows the clone size is stated as once, few or many, or as a class when expanded; others skip it.

DNA: TGTGCCAGCACCCTCGTAGCGGTCGGCTACAATGAGCAGTTCTTC
CDR3: CASTLVAVGYNEQFF
V: TRBV12-3/TRBV12-4
J: TRBJ2-1
D: .
size: .

DNA: TGTGCCAGCTCACCGAAGAACACTGAAGCTTTCTTT
CDR3: CASSPKNTEAFF
V: TRBV18
J: TRBJ1-1
D: .
size: few

DNA: TGTGCCAGCAGGGCAGGGCCCAACTATGGCTACACCTTC
CDR3: CASRAGPNYGYTF
V: TRBV6-6
J: TRBJ1-2
D: .
size: .

DNA: TGTGCCAGCAGTTTGACAGGGTCCGGCTACACCTTC
CDR3: CASSLTGSGYTF
V: TRBV12-3/TRBV12-4
J: TRBJ1-2
D: TRBD1
size: few

DNA: TGTGCCAGCAGCTTGGCCCAAGGAGTCCACGAGCAGTACTTC
CDR3: CASSLAQGVHEQYF
V: TRBV7-9
J: TRBJ2-7
D: .
size: few

DNA: TGTGCCAGCAGCTTTCAGGGGGCTAGGGAGCAGTACTTC
CDR3: CASSFQGAREQYF
V: TRBV5-5
J: TRBJ2-7
D: TRBD1
size: .

DNA: TGTGCCAGCAGCTTGGGAGTCGCGGGTAGCTCTGGAAACACCATATATTTT
CDR3: CASSLGVAGSSGNTIYF
V: TRBV5-6
J: TRBJ1-3
D: .
size: .

DNA: TGCAGTGCTAGAGATGGACAGGGCGGCACCGGGGAGCTGTTTTTT
CDR3: CSARDGQGGTGELFF
V: TRBV20-1
J: TRBJ2-2
D: TRBD1
size: many

DNA: TGTGCCAGCAGCCCCGCTCCGGGAGAGGCGTCCTACGAGCAGTACTTC
CDR3: CASSPAPGEASYEQYF
V: TRBV13
J: TRBJ2-7
D: .
size: many

DNA: TGTGCCAGCAGTTTAAGTACTAGCGGGAGTGAAAGGAATGAGCAGTTCTTC
CDR3: CASSLSTSGSERNEQFF
V: TRBV12-3/TRBV12-4
J: TRBJ2-1
D: TRBD2
size: .

DNA: TGTGCCAGCAGTCGGGGGGGGGTCACAGATACGCAGTATTTT
CDR3: CASSRGGVTDTQYF
V: TRBV25-1
J: TRBJ2-3
D: TRBD2
size: .

DNA: TGCGCCAGCAGCCAAGATAGAGGCATCGCATACGAGCAGTACTTC
CDR3: CASSQDRGIAYEQYF
V: TRBV4-3
J: TRBJ2-7
D: .
size: many

DNA: TGTGCCAGCTCACCAGAACAGGACGCCTCCGGGGGGCAGTTCTTC
CDR3: CASSPEQDASGGQFF
V: TRBV18
J: TRBJ2-1
D: .
size: few

DNA: TGCGCCAGCAGCCAAGGATCCGGGTTCCAAGAGACCCAGTACTTC
CDR3: CASSQGSGFQETQYF
V: TRBV4-3
J: TRBJ2-5
D: .
size: many

DNA: TGTGCCAGCAGCCCAAGGACTAGCGGGAGGGATGAGCAGTTCTTC
CDR3: CASSPRTSGRDEQFF
V: TRBV7-9
J: TRBJ2-1
D: TRBD2
size: .

DNA: TGTGCCAGCAGCCTAGGGTGGGAGACCCAGTACTTC
CDR3: CASSLGWETQYF
V: TRBV12-3/TRBV12-4
J: TRBJ2-5
D: .
size: many

DNA: TGTGCCAGCACCGACGTCCTCAATGAGCAGTTCTTC
CDR3: CASTDVLNEQFF
V: TRBV27
J: TRBJ2-1
D: .
size: .

DNA: TGTGCCAGCACCTGGACAACAGTAGATACGCAGTATTTT
CDR3: CASTWTTVDTQYF
V: TRBV28
J: TRBJ2-3
D: .
size: few

DNA: TGTGCCAGCAGTTTAATGGACAGGGTCTACGAGCAGTACTTC
CDR3: CASSLMDRVYEQYF
V: TRBV12-3/TRBV12-4
J: TRBJ2-7
D: TRBD1
size: .

DNA: TGTGCCAGCGCTAACCAAGGGTACGAGCAGTACTTC
CDR3: CASANQGYEQYF
V: TRBV28
J: TRBJ2-7
D: .
size: .

DNA: TGTGCCAGCAGTTACTCGGGACTAGCGGGACCCTACAATGAGCAGTTCTTC
CDR3: CASSYSGLAGPYNEQFF
V: TRBV2
J: TRBJ2-1
D: TRBD2
size: .

DNA: TGTGCCTGGAGTGTCCGACAACCCGATGGCTACACCTTC
CDR3: CAWSVRQPDGYTF
V: TRBV30
J: TRBJ1-2
D: .
size: few

DNA: TGTGCCAGCACCCCATGGGACAGTTATGGCTACACCTTC
CDR3: CASTPWDSYGYTF
V: TRBV12-3/TRBV12-4
J: TRBJ1-2
D: TRBD1
size: many

DNA: TGTGCCAGCAGCTCAAAACGGGAGACCCAGTACTTC
CDR3: CASSSKRETQYF
V: TRBV7-2
J: TRBJ2-5
D: .
size: .

DNA: TGTGCCACCAGTGATTTCCCCAGGACTAGCGGTTACAATGAGCAGTTCTTC
CDR3: CATSDFPRTSGYNEQFF
V: TRBV24-1
J: TRBJ2-1
D: TRBD2
size: few

DNA: TGTGCCAGCAGGCCTCATCGTAGCGGGGGCACAGATACGCAGTATTTT
CDR3: CASRPHRSGGTDTQYF
V: TRBV3-1
J: TRBJ2-3
D: TRBD2
size: few

DNA: TGTGCCAGCAGTCCCGGTGAGCGAGACTTTTTCAAAGCTTTCTTT
CDR3: CASSPGERDFFKAFF
V: TRBV12-3/TRBV12-4
J: TRBJ1-1
D: .
size: few

DNA: TGTGCCAGCAGCTTACCCAAGGGCAATGAGCAGTTCTTC
CDR3: CASSLPKGNEQFF
V: TRBV7-2
J: TRBJ2-1
D: .
size: .

DNA: TGCAGTGCTAGAGGGACTTTCCCCCCCTTTGGGCAGTACTTC
CDR3: CSARGTFPPFGQYF
V: TRBV20-1
J: TRBJ2-7
D: .
size: .

DNA: TGTGCCAGCAGCCAAACTAGCGGCTTCTACAATGAGCAGTTCTTC
CDR3: CASSQTSGFYNEQFF
V: TRBV12-3/TRBV12-4
J: TRBJ2-1
D: TRBD2
size: many

DNA: TGTGCCAGCAGCGTAGAGCCGGGACTAGCGGGAAATGAGCAGTTCTTC
CDR3: CASSVEPGLAGNEQFF
V: TRBV9
J: TRBJ2-1
D: TRBD2
size: .

DNA: TGTGCCAGCAGCCGCGGAGTAAGCCCCACCGGGGAGCTGTTTTTT
CDR3: CASSRGVSPTGELFF
V: TRBV6-2/TRBV6-3
J: TRBJ2-2
D: .
size: few

DNA: TGCGCCAGCAGCCAACGGGAGCACAATGAGCAGTTCTTC
CDR3: CASSQREHNEQFF
V: TRBV4-3
J: TRBJ2-1
D: .
size: .

DNA: TGCGCCAGCAGGCGACCGGGGGTGGGGGCCTACGAGCAGTACTTC
CDR3: CASRRPGVGAYEQYF
V: TRBV5-1
J: TRBJ2-7
D: .
size: .

DNA: TGTGCCAGCAGTTTAGTGGGGGCGAGGGGCACAGATACGCAGTATTTT
CDR3: CASSLVGARGTDTQYF
V: TRBV12-3/TRBV12-4
J: TRBJ2-3
D: .
size: few

DNA: TGCGCCAGCAGCCAAGATCGGGGTTTTAATGAAAAACTGTTTTTT
CDR3: CASSQDRGFNEKLFF
V: TRBV4-3
J: TRBJ1-4
D: .
size: few

DNA: TGTGCCAGCAGCTTGGACAGCACTGAAGCTTTCTTT
CDR3: CASSLDSTEAFF
V: TRBV7-9
J: TRBJ1-1
D: .
size: .

DNA: TGTGCCAGCAGCGTAGCCGGACTCAGCAATGAGCAGTTCTTC
CDR3: CASSVAGLSNEQFF
V: TRBV9
J: TRBJ2-1
D: .
size: .

DNA: TGTGCCAGCAATCGGCCGCTACTGGGCTACGAGCAGTACTTC
CDR3: CASNRPLLGYEQYF
V: TRBV28
J: TRBJ2-7
D: .
size: many

DNA: TGTGCTAGCAGCTTGCGTCTCCAAGAGACCCAGTACTTC
CDR3: CASSLRLQETQYF
V: TRBV7-7
J: TRBJ2-5
D: .
size: many

DNA: TGCAGCGTTGAGGACAGGGACTTTCCGGGAGATACGCAGTATTTT
CDR3: CSVEDRDFPGDTQYF
V: TRBV29-1
J: TRBJ2-3
D: TRBD1
size: many

DNA: TGTGCCAGCAGCTTGGGTCCAGGGGGTGCCTACTACGAGCAGTACTTC
CDR3: CASSLGPGGAYYEQYF
V: TRBV5-6
J: TRBJ2-7
D: TRBD1
size: few

DNA: TGTGCCAGCAGCCGGGGCCTAGCGGGGAACAATGAGCAGTTCTTC
CDR3: CASSRGLAGNNEQFF
V: TRBV3-1
J: TRBJ2-1
D: TRBD2
size: few

DNA: TGTGCCAGCAGTTATAGCGGGAGGCTTAGCACAGATACGCAGTATTTT
CDR3: CASSYSGRLSTDTQYF
V: TRBV6-5
J: TRBJ2-3
D: TRBD2
size: many

DNA: TGTGCCAGCCGACGTTCCCGCTCTCACAATGAGCAGTTCTTC
CDR3: CASRRSRSHNEQFF
V: TRBV5-6
J: TRBJ2-1
D: .
size: .

DNA: TGTGCCAGCAGCTTGGCCACAGAGACCGGGGAGCTGTTTTTT
CDR3: CASSLATETGELFF
V: TRBV7-9
J: TRBJ2-2
D: .
size: few

DNA: TGTGCCAGCAAAGACAAGAGCAATCAGCCCCAGCATTTT
CDR3: CASKDKSNQPQHF
V: TRBV2
J: TRBJ1-5
D: .
size: .

DNA: TGTGCCAGCAGTGACCGCGGGGGGGACACCGGGGAGCTGTTTTTT
CDR3: CASSDRGGDTGELFF
V: TRBV6-1
J: TRBJ2-2
D: TRBD2
size: .

DNA: TGCAGTGCTAGTCCTCCTCATGTAGGGGGGATCTCTGGGGCCAACGTCCTGACTTTC
CDR3: CSASPPHVGGISGANVLTF
V: TRBV20-1
J: TRBJ2-6
D: .
size: few

DNA: TGTGCCAGCAGTCCGGGACTAGCGCCCTACGAGCAGTACTTC
CDR3: CASSPGLAPYEQYF
V: TRBV12-3/TRBV12-4
J: TRBJ2-7
D: TRBD2
size: many

DNA: TGTGCCAGCAGTTACATGGGGATGGGCAAAAACATTCAGTACTTC
CDR3: CASSYMGMGKNIQYF
V: TRBV6-5
J: TRBJ2-4
D: .
size: .

DNA: TGTGCCAGCAGTCTCGGAGGGGGTCCTGGCTACACCTTC
CDR3: CASSLGGGPGYTF
V: TRBV12-3/TRBV12-4
J: TRBJ1-2
D: .
size: .